A selection of T cell receptor beta chains follows, all from one sample in a study of CD8+ T cells in alopecia areata. Measured with immunoSEQ multiplex PCR; TCRdb has only the in-frame clones, and not every one. The table shows around 270,000 clones, with roughly 64% occurring only once. This specimen was CD4+ T cells sorted from blood, taken at week 24, from a patient treated with tofacitinib. These receptors came from a human donor with alopecia areata. CDR3s include the opening cysteine and the closing phenylalanine or tryptophan. The D gene is left open where the match is weak. Only part of the rows carry a size: once, few, many, or a class if the clone is expanded.

CDR3nt | CDR3aa | j_gene | v_gene | abundance | d_gene
TGTGCCAGCCTTAGCGGGGGGTCCTACGAGCAGTACTTC | CASLSGGSYEQYF | TRBJ2-7 | TRBV28 | few | TRBD2
TGTGCCAGCAGTGAAGGGTGGGATTATTCACCCCTCCACTTT | CASSEGWDYSPLHF | TRBJ1-6 | TRBV25-1 | - | -
TGTGCCAGCAGACCGGGACCGGGATACGAGCAGTACTTC | CASRPGPGYEQYF | TRBJ2-7 | TRBV5-6 | - | -
TGTGCTAGCAGCTTAGCCAGCGGGGTGGGAGATACGCAGTATTTT | CASSLASGVGDTQYF | TRBJ2-3 | TRBV7-7 | - | TRBD2
TGTGCCTGGACCCAACAGGGGAGGGGGTTATCCTACGAGCAGTACTTC | CAWTQQGRGLSYEQYF | TRBJ2-7 | TRBV30 | - | -
TGTGCCAGCAGTATGCCTAGCGGGGGGTATGTAGATACGCAGTATTTT | CASSMPSGGYVDTQYF | TRBJ2-3 | TRBV27 | - | TRBD2
TGTGCCATCAGTGGTAACAGGCAGCCGAACGAGCAGTACTTC | CAISGNRQPNEQYF | TRBJ2-7 | TRBV10-3 | few | -
TGCAGCGTTGAAGATGGGACGCGAGAAGCTTTCTTT | CSVEDGTREAFF | TRBJ1-1 | TRBV29-1 | - | -
TGTGCCAGCAGCAAGACCGTGCAAAATGAAAAACTGTTTTTT | CASSKTVQNEKLFF | TRBJ1-4 | TRBV7-2 | - | -
TGTGCCAGCACCAGACTAGCGGGTGCCCAAGGGGATACGCAGTATTTT | CASTRLAGAQGDTQYF | TRBJ2-3 | TRBV7-2 | few | TRBD2
TGCAGCGTTGTGGCAGGCAATCAGCCCCAGCATTTT | CSVVAGNQPQHF | TRBJ1-5 | TRBV29-1 | - | -
TGTGCCAGCAGCTTAGGAGTTGGGAACACCGGGGAGCTGTTTTTT | CASSLGVGNTGELFF | TRBJ2-2 | TRBV11-2 | - | -
TGTGCCAGCAGTGATCCCATCACAGATACGCAGTATTTT | CASSDPITDTQYF | TRBJ2-3 | TRBV2 | - | -
TGTGCCAGCAGCTTAGTGGCAGGGGCCCTCCCCTACGAGCAGTACTTC | CASSLVAGALPYEQYF | TRBJ2-7 | TRBV7-9 | once | -
TGCGCCAGCAGCTTGTGGGCCCGCACAGATACGCAGTATTTT | CASSLWARTDTQYF | TRBJ2-3 | TRBV5-1 | - | -
TGTGCCAGCAGCTTAAACCCGACTTTCAATGAGCAGTTCTTC | CASSLNPTFNEQFF | TRBJ2-1 | TRBV7-3 | few | -
TGCGCCAGCAGCGGCGGGACTGGGAACACTGAAGCTTTCTTT | CASSGGTGNTEAFF | TRBJ1-1 | TRBV5-1 | - | -
TGTGCCTGGAGCTTGACGGGACAGGGGGCGAGGTTCTTC | CAWSLTGQGARFF | TRBJ2-1 | TRBV30 | - | TRBD1
TGTGCCAGCAGCCAAGTTCCGATCGGGACAGGGGGCTCTGGGGCCAACGTCCTGACTTTC | CASSQVPIGTGGSGANVLTF | TRBJ2-6 | TRBV4-2 | many | TRBD1
TGCGCCAGCAGCTTCGAGGACAGGATAGGCTACACCTTC | CASSFEDRIGYTF | TRBJ1-2 | TRBV5-1 | - | TRBD1
TGCGCCAGCAGCTTGGACAGGGGCACCGGGGAGCTGTTTTTT | CASSLDRGTGELFF | TRBJ2-2 | TRBV5-1 | few | TRBD1
TGTGCCAGCAGCTTAGTTGGGACTAGTCTGCATGAGCAGTTCTTC | CASSLVGTSLHEQFF | TRBJ2-1 | TRBV7-9 | few | TRBD2
TGTGCCAGCAGTGAAAGCCGGGATCGTAGTAATCAGCCCCAGCATTTT | CASSESRDRSNQPQHF | TRBJ1-5 | TRBV6-1 | - | -
TGTGCCAGCAGCTTACACAGGGATGCCGGGGAGCTGTTTTTT | CASSLHRDAGELFF | TRBJ2-2 | TRBV9 | - | -
TGTGCCAGTAGCCCGGGACAGAACCCCGTTGGGAGCAATCAGCCCCAGCATTTT | CASSPGQNPVGSNQPQHF | TRBJ1-5 | TRBV19 | - | TRBD1
TGCAGCGTTGCCATTCTGAACACTGAAGCTTTCTTT | CSVAILNTEAFF | TRBJ1-1 | TRBV29-1 | - | -
TGTGCCAGCAGCTTCGGGGGGACAGGGAGAGCGAACACTGAAGCTTTCTTT | CASSFGGTGRANTEAFF | TRBJ1-1 | TRBV7-3 | - | TRBD1
TGTGCCAGCAGCGTCGACAGTCGTGATGAGCAGTTCTTC | CASSVDSRDEQFF | TRBJ2-1 | TRBV5-6 | - | -
TGTGCCAGCTCACCGGGTGGGGGAGCTTTCTTT | CASSPGGGAFF | TRBJ1-1 | TRBV18 | - | -
TGCGCCAGCAGCTTGGAAGGGTTCCCCTACAATGAGCAGTTCTTC | CASSLEGFPYNEQFF | TRBJ2-1 | TRBV5-1 | - | -
TGCGCCAGCTGCGACTCTCCCCTCGTAGAGACCCAGTACTTC | CASCDSPLVETQYF | TRBJ2-5 | TRBV5-1 | - | -
TGCGCCAGCAGCCACCCAAGGGGGGACAGGGTATCAGATACGCAGTATTTT | CASSHPRGDRVSDTQYF | TRBJ2-3 | TRBV4-3 | - | TRBD1
TGCGCCAGCAGCCAAGGGGGCCAGTCCAACGAGCAGTACTTC | CASSQGGQSNEQYF | TRBJ2-7 | TRBV4-1 | - | -
TGTGCCAGCAGCCCAACTCCGAAGGGGGTTATAGCAGATACGCAGTATTTT | CASSPTPKGVIADTQYF | TRBJ2-3 | TRBV7-3 | - | -
TGCGCCAGCCGATCCGGACAGGGCAAAAACATTCAGTACTTC | CASRSGQGKNIQYF | TRBJ2-4 | TRBV23-1 | - | TRBD1
TGTGCCAGCAGCCTGGACAGGGCGAGCACCGGGGAGCTGTTTTTT | CASSLDRASTGELFF | TRBJ2-2 | TRBV4-2 | few | TRBD1
TGTGCCAGCAGTGATTGGACACCGAACACTGAAGCTTTCTTT | CASSDWTPNTEAFF | TRBJ1-1 | TRBV6-1 | - | -
TGTGCCAGCAGACCTAGCGGGGGGGGAGAGACCCAGTACTTC | CASRPSGGGETQYF | TRBJ2-5 | TRBV28 | - | TRBD2
TGTGCCAGCAGCTTAACGGGTGGGTACACTGAAGCTTTCTTT | CASSLTGGYTEAFF | TRBJ1-1 | TRBV7-2 | few | -
TGTGCCAGCAGTTACTCAGGACTAGCGGTCCAAGAGACCCAGTACTTC | CASSYSGLAVQETQYF | TRBJ2-5 | TRBV6-5 | - | TRBD2
TGTGCCAGCAGCGGACAGGGGCGGAGCAATCAGCCCCAGCATTTT | CASSGQGRSNQPQHF | TRBJ1-5 | TRBV2 | - | TRBD1
TGTGCCAGCAGCTTAGGTCAGGGAAACACCATATATTTT | CASSLGQGNTIYF | TRBJ1-3 | TRBV7-2 | - | -
TGTGCCAGTAGGGGACAGGCCCCCAATGGGCCCCAGCATTTT | CASRGQAPNGPQHF | TRBJ1-5 | TRBV19 | - | TRBD1
TGTGCCAGCTCACCACCGGGGAGCCAAAGAGGAAACACCATATATTTT | CASSPPGSQRGNTIYF | TRBJ1-3 | TRBV18 | - | -
TGTGCCAGCAGCTTAGCGGTAGGGGCGTTGTCCAAAAACATTCAGTACTTC | CASSLAVGALSKNIQYF | TRBJ2-4 | TRBV7-2 | once | -
TGTGCCATCAGTGAGGTGGTCAGGAACACCATATATTTT | CAISEVVRNTIYF | TRBJ1-3 | TRBV10-3 | few | -
TGTGCCTGGAGTAGCACAATGACAGTACGTAATGAAAAACTGTTTTTT | CAWSSTMTVRNEKLFF | TRBJ1-4 | TRBV30 | once | -
TGTGCCATCAGTGAGTCGGACAAATCTAGCACAGATACGCAGTATTTT | CAISESDKSSTDTQYF | TRBJ2-3 | TRBV10-3 | few | -
TGTGCCAGCAGACCGGCCGGTGACGGTACCTACGAGCAGTACTTC | CASRPAGDGTYEQYF | TRBJ2-7 | TRBV7-2 | many | -
TGCAGCGTTGTTCGGCCAATGAACACTGAAGCTTTCTTT | CSVVRPMNTEAFF | TRBJ1-1 | TRBV29-1 | few | -
TGCAGCGTTGATCAGGGACAGGGGAACACTGAAGCTTTCTTT | CSVDQGQGNTEAFF | TRBJ1-1 | TRBV29-1 | many | TRBD1
TGTGCCAGCAGCTTAGCGAAGGTTGCCGGGGAGACCCAGTACTTC | CASSLAKVAGETQYF | TRBJ2-5 | TRBV7-6 | - | -